The sequence of this TCR beta chain was determined in a study of cytomegalovirus exposure and HLA in healthy donors. Study conclusions and caveats: TCR clusters originating in the first cohort tended to co-occur in the 120 validation repertoires, according to a later analysis. Accounts indicate the classifier identified cytomegalovirus status with strong specificity and sensitivity. In vitro checks showed that a few CMV-associated chains really do target CMV antigens.

The approximately 120-subject validation cohort, separate from the approximately 670-subject first cohort, included the donors. As for this clone: What it binds is unknown.

Deletions cut 5 bases from V and 5 bases from J, with 18 bases between. In germline, CDR1 is SGHRS, CDR2 YFSETQ. This CDR3 has 15 residues. Data came from immunoSEQ multiplex PCR; TCRdb stores just in-frame clones and leaves some out. The sample consists of over 65,000 clones, 94% of them appearing once. The V and J genes are TRBV5-1 and TRBJ2-3, with D unresolved. The receptor was derived from a woman aged 18 to 35 in good health and CMV-seropositive. Input material: PBMCs. The CDR3 DNA reads as TGCGCCAGCAGTCTAGAGAGCCCGATGGAAGATACGCAGTATTTT. It specifies CASSLESPMEDTQYF.